Given below is one T cell receptor beta chain in context. Sequenced by immunoSEQ multiplex PCR; TCRdb stores in-frame clones only, minus some. Among 100,000 to 150,000 clones, approximately 90% were seen once, and the ten largest hold 2.1%. This CDR3 comprises 16 residues. Trimming took 1 base from V and 7 from J; bases not matched to a gene: 10. The germline V gene encodes CDR1 LGHDT and CDR2 YNNKEL (reference sequence). The data belong to a study of blood T cell repertoires in COVID-19. The wider study: The origin of the acute and convalescent COVID-19 samples was the United States, Italy and Spain.

This receptor was taken from a man aged 50-60 years with COVID-19, enrolled during active disease. Sample: peripheral blood. The genes are TRBV3-1 (or the pseudogene TRBV3-2) and TRBJ2-1, with 7 positions matching TRBD2. DNA of the CDR3: TGTGCCAGCAGCCAAGCTAGGGGAGGGAGTCGTAATGAGCAGTTCTTC. It encodes CASSQARGGSRNEQFF.